The 8 T cell receptor beta chains given below trace back to one sample, sequenced in a study of Ad26.COV2.S vaccination and SARS-CoV-2 variants. The treatment was: around 19 received Ad26.COV2.S at low or high dose, single or two shots; roughly 5 received placebo; per-sample allocation not given. The samples were gathered on day 63 after the first injection of vaccine or placebo. The table came from immunoSEQ multiplex PCR; TCRdb's copy has only in-frame clones and leaves some out. The sample includes approximately 250,000 clones, approximately 90% of them seen just once. Here the sequenced sample was peripheral blood, taken in a trial of Ad26.COV2.S vaccine versus placebo. These receptors originate from a person aged 18 to 65 who received the Ad26.COV2.S COVID-19 vaccine or a placebo.

The rearrangement uses TRBV5-1 and TRBJ2-1; 7 nucleotides match TRBD1. Germline CDR1 and CDR2: SGHRS and YFSETQ. The CDR3 is 15 residues long. Unmatched junction bases numbered 4, after V lost 0 bases and J lost 4 bases. The CDR3 DNA follows: TGCGCCAGCAGCTTGGCACAGGGGTGGTACAATGAGCAGTTCTTC. Translating gives CASSLAQGWYNEQFF.

The chain carries TRBV4-1 and TRBJ1-1, with D uncertain. Trimming took 5 bases from V and 4 from J, leaving 14 bases between them. This CDR3 comprises 14 residues. Germline lookup yields CDR1 MGHRA and CDR2 YSYEKL. The CDR3 is CASSGGVQITEAFF. For the CDR3, the DNA is TGCGCCAGCAGCGGAGGAGTTCAGATCACTGAAGCTTTCTTT.

This clone was found once. V and J are TRBV7-3 and TRBJ2-5; the match to TRBD2 covers 13 bases. Germline V CDR1 and CDR2: SGHTA, FQGTGA. V lost 1 base to trimming and J lost 5 bases; unmatched junction nucleotides: 10. The CDR3 runs to 18 residues. The CDR3 DNA sequence: TGTGCCAGCAGCTTAAAGGGGAGACTAGCGGGAGGTGATGAGACCCAGTACTTC. This sequence encodes CASSLKGRLAGGDETQYF.

This chain links TRBV4-1 with TRBJ1-5, with D tentatively TRBD1 (6 bases). CDR1 is MGHRA and CDR2 is YSYEKL in the germline V gene. V lost 0 bases and J lost 2, with 14 bases in between. The CDR3 runs to 17 residues. CDR3 loop: CASSQEALGAGNQPQHF. The CDR3 bases are TGCGCCAGCAGCCAAGAGGCCCTGGGGGCGGGCAATCAGCCCCAGCATTTT.

The V call is TRBV6-5, the J call TRBJ2-3; D might be TRBD1 (5 bases). There are 15 residues in the CDR3. The V and J ends lost 0 bases and 6 bases respectively, with 13 bases between them. Germline CDR1 MNHEY, CDR2 SVGAGI. The CDR3 nucleotides read TGTGCCAGCAGTTACTCTGGGGCAGTCTCGGATACGCAGTATTTT. The encoded protein is CASSYSGAVSDTQYF.

The chain is built from TRBV4-1 and TRBJ2-2, with D unresolved. The CDR3 runs to 16 residues. The germline gives CDR1 MGHRA, CDR2 YSYEKL. V shed 4 bases and J shed 0 bases, with 12 bases lying between them. Here the CDR3 DNA reads TGCGCCAGCAGCCCACTGAGGACGGCGAACACCGGGGAGCTGTTTTTT. Its translation: CASSPLRTANTGELFF.

This clone was observed once. V gene TRBV19 combines with J gene TRBJ2-7; 10 positions match TRBD2. CDR3 length: 14 residues. Germline CDR1 is LNHDA and CDR2 is SQIVND (reference sequence). The V and J ends lost 8 bases and 2 bases, in that order; junction bases with no gene match: 6. The DNA of the CDR3 is TGTGCCAGTGTTAGCGGGGGGTCCGCCTACGAGCAGTACTTC. Protein sequence: CASVSGGSAYEQYF.

This clone came up a few times. J is TRBJ1-4 and V is TRBV27, with unresolved D. Trimming shortened V by 2 bases and J by 8 bases, and 12 bases separated the two germline ends. CDR1 is MNHEY and CDR2 is SMNVEV in the germline V gene (reference sequence). The CDR3 loop spans 14 amino acids. The CDR3 DNA is TGTGCCAGCAGTTTACGCCGGAGTGGGGAAAAACTGTTTTTT. Its protein is CASSLRRSGEKLFF.